This T cell receptor (beta chain) originates from a study of blood T cell repertoires in COVID-19. Study context: Whether acute or convalescent, the COVID-19 samples came from the United States, Italy and Spain. T cells, B-cell-depleted T cells, or PBMCs provided the cDNA or gDNA that served as material.

As originally analysed: Reference gene primer amplification gave nucleated cell count estimates. TCRdb's table, derived via immunoSEQ multiplex PCR, lists solely in-frame clones and lacks some. V, J and clone size are those of that table, while D and trimming were read from the DNA. This sample carries about 140,000 clones, about 89% of them seen once, and the ten largest clones take roughly 2.9%. This CDR3 has 12 amino acids. Looked up from germline, CDR1 is MDHEN and CDR2 is SYDVKM. The germline V and J ends were trimmed by 2 bases and 7 bases, with 8 bases remaining between them. The clonotype was recovered from a man aged 55-75 years with active or convalescent COVID-19. Sequenced sample: peripheral blood. The rearrangement uses TRBV28 and TRBJ1-2, with D perhaps TRBD1 (5 bases). The CDR3 DNA reads as TGTGCCAGCAGTTTACAGGGATCTGGCTACACCTTC. Translating gives CASSLQGSGYTF.